This T cell receptor beta chain is drawn from a study of blood T cells in healthy people across ages. Then a second PCR, running roughly 6 to 11 cycles, was carried out with a sample-barcoded 5' primer and a J-beta primer mix. TCRdb analysed the 5' RACE reads with MiXCR anew, one entry per CDR3 protein. The table shows about 570,000 distinct CDR3 sequences, with about 27% occurring only once. The CDR3 is 14 residues long. The V and J ends lost 7 bases and 6 bases respectively, with 15 bases between them. These data were also filed under a second study, of T cells of mothers and their children.

The J gene is TRBJ2-2, the V gene TRBV12-3 or TRBV12-4; perhaps TRBD2 as D (5 bases). The sequence derives from a boy aged 2-15 years in good health. The sample was blood. DNA for the CDR3: TGTGCCAGCACCATGGGAGCGACGCCCGGGGAGCTGTTTTTT. It is translated as CASTMGATPGELFF.